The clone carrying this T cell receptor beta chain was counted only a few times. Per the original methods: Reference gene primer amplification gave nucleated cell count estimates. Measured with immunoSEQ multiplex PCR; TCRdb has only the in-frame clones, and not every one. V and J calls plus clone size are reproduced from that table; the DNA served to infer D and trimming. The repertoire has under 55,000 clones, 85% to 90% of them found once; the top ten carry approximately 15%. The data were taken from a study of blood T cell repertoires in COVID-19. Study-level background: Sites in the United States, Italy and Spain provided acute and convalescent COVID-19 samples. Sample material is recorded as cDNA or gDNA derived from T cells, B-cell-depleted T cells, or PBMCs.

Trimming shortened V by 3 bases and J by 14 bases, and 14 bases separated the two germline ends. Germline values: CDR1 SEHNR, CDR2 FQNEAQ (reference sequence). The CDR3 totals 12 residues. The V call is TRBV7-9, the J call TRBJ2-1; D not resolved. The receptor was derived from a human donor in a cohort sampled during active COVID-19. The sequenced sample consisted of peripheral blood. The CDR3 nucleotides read TGTGCCAGCAGCTTGGTTCAGGCTACCAAGTTCTTC. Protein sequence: CASSLVQATKFF.